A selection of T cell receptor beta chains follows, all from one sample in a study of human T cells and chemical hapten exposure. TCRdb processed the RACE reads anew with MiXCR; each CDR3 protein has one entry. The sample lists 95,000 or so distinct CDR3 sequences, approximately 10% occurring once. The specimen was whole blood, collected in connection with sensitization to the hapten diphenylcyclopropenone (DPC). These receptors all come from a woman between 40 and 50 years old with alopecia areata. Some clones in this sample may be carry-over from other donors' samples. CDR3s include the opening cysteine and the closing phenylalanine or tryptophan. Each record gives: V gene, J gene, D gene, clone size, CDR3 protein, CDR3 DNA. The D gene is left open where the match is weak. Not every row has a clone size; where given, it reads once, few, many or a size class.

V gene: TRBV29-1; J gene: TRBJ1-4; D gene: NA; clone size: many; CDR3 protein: CSVRGDSLNEKLFF; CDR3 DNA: TGCAGCGTTCGCGGCGACAGCCTAAATGAAAAACTGTTTTTT
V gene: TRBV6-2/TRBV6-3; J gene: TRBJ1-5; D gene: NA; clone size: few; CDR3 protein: CASSYSSIMDNQPQHF; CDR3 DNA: TGTGCCAGCAGTTACTCTAGCATCATGGACAATCAGCCCCAGCATTTT
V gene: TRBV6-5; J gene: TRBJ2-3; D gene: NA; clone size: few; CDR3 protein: CASSRQRPKTDTQYF; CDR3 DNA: TGTGCCAGCAGCCGACAACGGCCGAAGACAGATACGCAGTATTTT
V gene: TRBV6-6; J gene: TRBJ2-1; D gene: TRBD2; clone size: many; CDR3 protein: CASSLGVGGDNEQFF; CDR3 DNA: TGTGCCAGCAGCCTTGGGGTTGGGGGGGACAATGAGCAGTTCTTC
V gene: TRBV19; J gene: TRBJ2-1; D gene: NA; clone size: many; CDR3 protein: CASSIGPEQFF; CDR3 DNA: TGTGCCAGTAGTATTGGGCCTGAGCAGTTCTTC
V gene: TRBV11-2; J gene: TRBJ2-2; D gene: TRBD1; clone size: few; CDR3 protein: CASTFGDRGTGELFF; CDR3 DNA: TGTGCCAGCACCTTCGGGGACAGGGGAACCGGGGAGCTGTTTTTT
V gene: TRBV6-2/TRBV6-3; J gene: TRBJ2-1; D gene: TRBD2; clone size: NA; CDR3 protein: CASSYPSGGGYNEQFF; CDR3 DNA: TGTGCCAGCAGTTACCCCAGCGGGGGGGGCTACAATGAGCAGTTCTTC
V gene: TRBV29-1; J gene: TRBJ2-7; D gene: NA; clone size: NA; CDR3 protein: CSVEVVRSSYEQYF; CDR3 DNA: TGCAGCGTTGAAGTGGTCCGGAGCTCCTACGAGCAGTACTTC
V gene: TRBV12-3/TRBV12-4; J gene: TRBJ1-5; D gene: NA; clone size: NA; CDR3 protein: CASSLWDQPQHF; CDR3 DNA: TGTGCCAGCAGTTTATGGGACCAGCCCCAGCATTTT
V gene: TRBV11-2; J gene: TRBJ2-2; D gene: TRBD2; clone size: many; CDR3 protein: CASSSLAGRRGELFF; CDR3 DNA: TGTGCCAGCAGCTCGTTAGCGGGACGGCGGGGGGAGCTGTTTTTT
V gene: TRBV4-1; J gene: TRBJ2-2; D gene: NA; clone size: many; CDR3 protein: CASSQEASSFGELFF; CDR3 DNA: TGCGCCAGCAGCCAAGAAGCGAGCTCCTTTGGGGAGCTGTTTTTT
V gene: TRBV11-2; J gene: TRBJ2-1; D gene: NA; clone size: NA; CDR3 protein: CASSLVSPGEQFF; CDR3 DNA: TGTGCCAGCAGCTTAGTCAGCCCGGGGGAGCAGTTCTTC
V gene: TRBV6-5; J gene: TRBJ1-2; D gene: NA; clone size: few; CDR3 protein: CASSYSNAGVAPSGYTF; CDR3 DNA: TGTGCCAGCAGTTACTCGAACGCAGGAGTTGCCCCATCCGGCTACACCTTC
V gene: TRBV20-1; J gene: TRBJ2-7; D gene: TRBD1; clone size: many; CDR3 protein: CSAKGQQTGVVEVEQYF; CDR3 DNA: TGCAGTGCTAAGGGACAGCAAACGGGCGTGGTGGAGGTCGAGCAGTACTTC
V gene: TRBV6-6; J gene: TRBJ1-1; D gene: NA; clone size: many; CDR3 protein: CASSYSARDTEAFF; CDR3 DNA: TGTGCCAGCAGTTACTCGGCCAGGGACACTGAAGCTTTCTTT
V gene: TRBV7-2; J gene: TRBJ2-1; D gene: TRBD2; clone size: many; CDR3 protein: CASSPRLAGGHLVF; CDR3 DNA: TGTGCCAGCAGCCCCCGACTAGCGGGAGGACACCTGGTCTTC
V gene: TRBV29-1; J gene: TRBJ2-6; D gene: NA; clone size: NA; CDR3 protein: CSVDGGSSGANVLTF; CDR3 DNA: TGCAGCGTTGATGGGGGGAGCTCTGGGGCCAACGTCCTGACTTTC
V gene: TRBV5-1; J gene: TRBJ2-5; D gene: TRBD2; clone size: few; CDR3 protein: CASSSGGPWETQYF; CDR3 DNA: TGCGCCAGCAGCTCGGGAGGGCCTTGGGAGACCCAGTACTTC
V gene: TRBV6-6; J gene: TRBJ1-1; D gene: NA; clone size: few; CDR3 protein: CASRLELNTEAFF; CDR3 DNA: TGTGCCAGCAGGCTCGAATTGAACACTGAAGCTTTCTTT
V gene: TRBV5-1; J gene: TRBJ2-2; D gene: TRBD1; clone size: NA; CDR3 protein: CASSLGGQGSAGELFF; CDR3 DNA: TGCGCCAGCAGCTTGGGCGGACAGGGGTCGGCCGGGGAGCTGTTTTTT
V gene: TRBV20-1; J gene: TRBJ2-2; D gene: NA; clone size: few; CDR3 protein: CSARSNTGELFF; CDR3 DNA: TGCAGTGCTAGAAGCAACACCGGGGAGCTGTTTTTT
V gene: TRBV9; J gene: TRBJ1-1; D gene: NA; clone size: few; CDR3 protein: CASTLGPGAPEAFF; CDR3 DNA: TGTGCCAGCACCTTAGGGCCGGGGGCCCCTGAAGCTTTCTTT
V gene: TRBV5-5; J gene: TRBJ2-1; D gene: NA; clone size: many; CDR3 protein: CASSLSASNEQFF; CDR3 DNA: TGTGCCAGCAGCTTGAGTGCTTCCAATGAGCAGTTCTTC
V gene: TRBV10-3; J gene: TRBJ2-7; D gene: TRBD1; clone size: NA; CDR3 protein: CATRQGYEQYF; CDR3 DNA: TGTGCCACACGACAGGGGTACGAGCAGTACTTC
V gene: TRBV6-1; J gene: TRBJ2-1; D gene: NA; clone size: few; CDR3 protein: CASSAPRDLSSYNEQFF; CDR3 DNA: TGTGCCAGCAGTGCTCCTCGGGACTTAAGCTCCTACAATGAGCAGTTCTTC
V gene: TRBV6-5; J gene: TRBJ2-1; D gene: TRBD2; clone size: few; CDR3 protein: CASRGLAGGPGDEQFF; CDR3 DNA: TGTGCCAGCAGGGGACTAGCGGGAGGGCCGGGGGATGAGCAGTTCTTC
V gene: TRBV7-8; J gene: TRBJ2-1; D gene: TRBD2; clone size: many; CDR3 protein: CASSPTGRGGNEQFF; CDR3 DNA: TGTGCCAGCAGCCCCACTGGTCGGGGGGGCAATGAGCAGTTCTTC
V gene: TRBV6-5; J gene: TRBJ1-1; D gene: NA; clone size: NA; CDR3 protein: CATEGRKNTEAFF; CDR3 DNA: TGTGCCACTGAGGGACGGAAGAACACTGAAGCTTTCTTT
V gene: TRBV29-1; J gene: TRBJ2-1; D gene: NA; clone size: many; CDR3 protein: CSAITGNNEQFF; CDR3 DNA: TGCAGCGCCATAACTGGTAACAATGAGCAGTTCTTC
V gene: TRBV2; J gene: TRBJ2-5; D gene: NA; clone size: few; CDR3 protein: CASSPRGSEDLKETQYF; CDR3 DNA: TGTGCCAGCAGTCCCCGGGGTAGCGAGGACCTGAAAGAGACCCAGTACTTC
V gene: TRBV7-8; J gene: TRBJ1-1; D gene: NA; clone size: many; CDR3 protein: CASSPREGSTEAFF; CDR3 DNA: TGTGCCAGCAGCCCTCGTGAAGGAAGTACTGAAGCTTTCTTT
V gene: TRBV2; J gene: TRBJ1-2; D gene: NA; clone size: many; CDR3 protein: CASSRNYGYTF; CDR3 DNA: TGTGCCAGCAGCCGAAACTATGGCTACACCTTC
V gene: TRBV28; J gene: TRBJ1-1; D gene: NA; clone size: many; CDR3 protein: CASSLLGGRNTEAFF; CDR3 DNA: TGTGCCAGCAGTCTCCTGGGGGGCCGGAACACTGAAGCTTTCTTT
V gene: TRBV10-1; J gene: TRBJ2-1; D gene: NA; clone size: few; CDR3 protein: CASSASAGRFGNEQFF; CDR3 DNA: TGCGCCAGCAGTGCTTCGGCAGGGAGGTTCGGCAATGAGCAGTTCTTC
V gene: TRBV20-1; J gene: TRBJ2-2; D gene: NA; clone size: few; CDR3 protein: CSANGPNTGELFF; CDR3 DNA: TGCAGTGCTAATGGGCCGAACACCGGGGAGCTGTTTTTT
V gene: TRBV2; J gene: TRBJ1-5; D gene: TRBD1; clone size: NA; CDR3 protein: CASSEVSTGGSNQPQHF; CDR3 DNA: TGTGCCAGCAGTGAAGTGTCGACAGGGGGTAGCAATCAGCCCCAGCATTTT
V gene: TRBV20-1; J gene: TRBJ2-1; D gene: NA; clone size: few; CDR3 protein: CSARDPISVHEQFF; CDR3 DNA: TGCAGTGCTAGAGACCCTATATCGGTGCATGAGCAGTTCTTC
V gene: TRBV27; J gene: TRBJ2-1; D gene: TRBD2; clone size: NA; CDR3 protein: CASSPRTSGRNEQFF; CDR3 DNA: TGTGCCAGCAGTCCAAGGACTAGCGGGAGGAATGAGCAGTTCTTC
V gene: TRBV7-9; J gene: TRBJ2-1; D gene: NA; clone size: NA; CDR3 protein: CASSLAGAATYNEQFF; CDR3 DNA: TGTGCCAGCAGCTTAGCGGGAGCGGCTACCTACAATGAGCAGTTCTTC